A selection of T cell receptor beta chains follows, all from one sample in a study of blood T cell repertoires in COVID-19. Libraries were prepared by immunoSEQ multiplex PCR; TCRdb keeps only in-frame clonotypes and omits some of them. The table includes around 99,000 clones, approximately 80% detected once. The sequenced sample consisted of peripheral blood. The receptors shown here come from a woman aged 45-65 years with acute or convalescent COVID-19. Both conserved end residues are part of each CDR3. D genes are given only for firm matches.

CATSDWRDYPSGANVLTF	TRBJ2-6	TRBV24-1	TRBD2
CASSNRGADTQYF	TRBJ2-3	TRBV7-3	TRBD2
CASSRGEGNYGYTF	TRBJ1-2	TRBV6-2/TRBV6-3	.
CASSLDSTFGNTIYF	TRBJ1-3	TRBV11-2	.
CASSIETVYGYTF	TRBJ1-2	TRBV19	.
CASSQGNYGYTF	TRBJ1-2	TRBV6-4	.
CASSTRGSSDYGYTF	TRBJ1-2	TRBV7-9	.
CASSPGWGDNYGYTF	TRBJ1-2	TRBV27	.
CASSLGGDNSPLHF	TRBJ1-6	TRBV27	.
CASSPEGPSSTNEKLFF	TRBJ1-4	TRBV9	.
CASSSGAKLGPQHF	TRBJ1-5	TRBV5-6	.
CASSLGSGGNEQYF	TRBJ2-7	TRBV9	TRBD2
CASSSGAGAYGELFF	TRBJ2-2	TRBV11-2	.
CATRQEQYSPLHF	TRBJ1-6	TRBV6-5	.
CASSTHGEPPYEQYF	TRBJ2-7	TRBV10-2	.
CASSPGTGGGNTIYF	TRBJ1-3	TRBV3-1/TRBV3-2	TRBD1
CASSYGRGYNEQFF	TRBJ2-1	TRBV5-6	.
CASYKPGQGGEQYF	TRBJ2-7	TRBV27	TRBD1
CATQGQLGQGRSGADTQYF	TRBJ2-3	TRBV24-1	TRBD1
CASSDGGAGRLAYGYTF	TRBJ1-2	TRBV9	.
CASSLGDRNTEAFF	TRBJ1-1	TRBV5-1	TRBD1
CASRVQGRPTEAFF	TRBJ1-1	TRBV6-5	.
CASSFDTNPNQPQHF	TRBJ1-5	TRBV7-2	.
CASSLSTGNYGYTF	TRBJ1-2	TRBV5-5	.
CASSPNLIDSDGYTF	TRBJ1-2	TRBV18	.
CASRPGQMNTGELFF	TRBJ2-2	TRBV19	TRBD1
CASSLNRIPPGTEAFF	TRBJ1-1	TRBV7-2	.
CASSLAGTTGANVLTF	TRBJ2-6	TRBV11-2	.
CASRSTEGGRYEQYF	TRBJ2-7	TRBV28	.
CASSPGAAVGRGYTF	TRBJ1-2	TRBV9	.
CASSYDRIGYNEQFF	TRBJ2-1	TRBV14	.
CASSLAAGYSPLHF	TRBJ1-6	TRBV5-6	.
CASSPSMATGELFF	TRBJ2-2	TRBV7-3	.
CASSGGQLVNQPQHF	TRBJ1-5	TRBV2	.
CASSSDRGKGNYGYTF	TRBJ1-2	TRBV6-2/TRBV6-3	TRBD1
CSVELRTGVETQYF	TRBJ2-5	TRBV29-1	TRBD1
CASSEATTGGLYTF	TRBJ1-2	TRBV6-1	TRBD1